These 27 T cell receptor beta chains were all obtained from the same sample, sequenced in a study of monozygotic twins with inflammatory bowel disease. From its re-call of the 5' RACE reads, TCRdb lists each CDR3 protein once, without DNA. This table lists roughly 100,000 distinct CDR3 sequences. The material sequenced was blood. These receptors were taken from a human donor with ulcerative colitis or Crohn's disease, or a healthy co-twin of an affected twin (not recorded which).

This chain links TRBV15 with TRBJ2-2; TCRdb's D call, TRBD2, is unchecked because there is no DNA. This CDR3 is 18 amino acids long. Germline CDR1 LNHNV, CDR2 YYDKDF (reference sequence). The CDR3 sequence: CATSRGKGRLGNTGELFF.

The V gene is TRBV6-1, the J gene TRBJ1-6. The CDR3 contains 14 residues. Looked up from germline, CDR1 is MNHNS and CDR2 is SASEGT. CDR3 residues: CASSPGTAAGPLHF.

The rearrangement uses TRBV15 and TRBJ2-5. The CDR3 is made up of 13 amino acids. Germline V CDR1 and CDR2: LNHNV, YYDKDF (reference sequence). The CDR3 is CATSRAPQETQYF.

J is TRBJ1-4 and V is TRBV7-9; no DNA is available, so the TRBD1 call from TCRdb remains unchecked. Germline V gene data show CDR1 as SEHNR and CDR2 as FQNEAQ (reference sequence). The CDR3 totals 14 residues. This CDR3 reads CASSFGTENEKLFF.

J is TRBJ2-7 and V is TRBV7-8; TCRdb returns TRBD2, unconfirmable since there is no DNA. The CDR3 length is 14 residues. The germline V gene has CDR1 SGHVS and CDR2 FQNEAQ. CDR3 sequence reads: CASSSTSGGGEQYF.

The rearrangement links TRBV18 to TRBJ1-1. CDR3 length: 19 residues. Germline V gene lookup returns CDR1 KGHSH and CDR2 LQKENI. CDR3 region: CASSLNRVSGTSMNTEAFF.

The CDR3 spells CASSLLYGYTF. J is TRBJ1-2 and V is TRBV7-9. Germline values: CDR1 SEHNR, CDR2 FQNEAQ (reference sequence). This CDR3 has 11 amino acids. The full variable domain, with the rest looked up from reference TRBV7-9 and TRBJ1-2, is DTGVSQNPRHKITKRGQNVTFRCDPISEHNRLYWYRQTLGQGPEFLTYFQNEAQLEKSRLLSDRFSAERPKGSFSTLEIQRTEQGDSAMYLCASSLLYGYTFGSGTRLTVV.

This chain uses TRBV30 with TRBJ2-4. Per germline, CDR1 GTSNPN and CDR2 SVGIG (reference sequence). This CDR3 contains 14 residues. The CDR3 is CAWRSQGAKNIQYF.

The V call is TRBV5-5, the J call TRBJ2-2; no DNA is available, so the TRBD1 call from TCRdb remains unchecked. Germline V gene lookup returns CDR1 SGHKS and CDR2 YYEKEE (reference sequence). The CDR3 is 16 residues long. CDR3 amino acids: CASSQTPDRDTGELFF.

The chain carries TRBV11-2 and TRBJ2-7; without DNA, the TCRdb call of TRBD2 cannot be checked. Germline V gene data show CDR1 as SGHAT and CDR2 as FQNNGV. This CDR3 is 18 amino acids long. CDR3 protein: CASRRPGLAGGRVNEQYF.

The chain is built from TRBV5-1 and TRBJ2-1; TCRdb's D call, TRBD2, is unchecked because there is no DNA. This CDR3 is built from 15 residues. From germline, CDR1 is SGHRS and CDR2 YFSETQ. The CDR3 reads CASSLGTTPGNEQFF.

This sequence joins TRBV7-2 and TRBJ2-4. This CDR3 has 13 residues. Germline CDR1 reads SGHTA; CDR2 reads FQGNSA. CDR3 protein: CASSRNIGDIQYF.

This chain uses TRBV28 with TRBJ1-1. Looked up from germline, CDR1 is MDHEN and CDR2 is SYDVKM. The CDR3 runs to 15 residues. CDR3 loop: CARSLPIGRNTEAFF.

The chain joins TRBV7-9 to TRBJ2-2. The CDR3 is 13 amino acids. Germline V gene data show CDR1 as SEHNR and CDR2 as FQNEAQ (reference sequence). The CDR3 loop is CASSPAGTGELFF.

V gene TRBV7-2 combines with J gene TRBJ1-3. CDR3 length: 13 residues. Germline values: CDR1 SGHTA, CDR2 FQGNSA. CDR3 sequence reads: CASSGSSGNTIYF.

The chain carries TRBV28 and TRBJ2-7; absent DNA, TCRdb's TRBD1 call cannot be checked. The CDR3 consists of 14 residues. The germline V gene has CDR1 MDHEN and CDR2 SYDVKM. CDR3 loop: CASSSNRPLREQYF.

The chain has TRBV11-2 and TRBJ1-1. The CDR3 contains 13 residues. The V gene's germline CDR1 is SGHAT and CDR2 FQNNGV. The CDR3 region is CASSKNRGTEAFF.

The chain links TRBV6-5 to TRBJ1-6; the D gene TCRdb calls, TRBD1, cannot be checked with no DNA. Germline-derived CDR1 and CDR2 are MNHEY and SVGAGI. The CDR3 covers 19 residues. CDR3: CASSYRTSTGGGPNSPLHF.

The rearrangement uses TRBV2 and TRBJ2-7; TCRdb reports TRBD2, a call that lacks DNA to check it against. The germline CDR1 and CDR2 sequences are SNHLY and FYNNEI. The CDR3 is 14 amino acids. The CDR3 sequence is CASSVLAGASEQYF.

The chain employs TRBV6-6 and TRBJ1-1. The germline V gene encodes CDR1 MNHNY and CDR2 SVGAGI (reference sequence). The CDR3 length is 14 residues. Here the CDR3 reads CASSSPTQNTEAFF.

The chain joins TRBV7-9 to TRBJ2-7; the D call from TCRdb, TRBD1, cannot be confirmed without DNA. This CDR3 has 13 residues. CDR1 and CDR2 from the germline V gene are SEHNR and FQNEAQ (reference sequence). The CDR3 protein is CASRGQGNYEQYF. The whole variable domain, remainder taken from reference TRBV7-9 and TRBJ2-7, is DTGVSQNPRHKITKRGQNVTFRCDPISEHNRLYWYRQTLGQGPEFLTYFQNEAQLEKSRLLSDRFSAERPKGSFSTLEIQRTEQGDSAMYLCASRGQGNYEQYFGPGTRLTVT.

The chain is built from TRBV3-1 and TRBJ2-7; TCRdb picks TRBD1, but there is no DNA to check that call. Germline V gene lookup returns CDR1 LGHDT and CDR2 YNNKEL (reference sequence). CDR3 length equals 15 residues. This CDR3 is CASSQGGKPPYEQYF.

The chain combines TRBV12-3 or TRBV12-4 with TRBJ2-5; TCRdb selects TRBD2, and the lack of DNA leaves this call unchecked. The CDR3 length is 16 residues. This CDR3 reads CASSFDSGGGQETQYF.

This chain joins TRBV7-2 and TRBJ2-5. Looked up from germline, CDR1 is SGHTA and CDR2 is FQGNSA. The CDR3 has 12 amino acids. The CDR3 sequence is CASSLDRKTQYF.

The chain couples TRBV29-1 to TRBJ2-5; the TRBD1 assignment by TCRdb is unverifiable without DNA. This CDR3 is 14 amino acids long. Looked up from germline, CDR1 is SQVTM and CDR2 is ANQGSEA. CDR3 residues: CSARIGQFQETQYF.

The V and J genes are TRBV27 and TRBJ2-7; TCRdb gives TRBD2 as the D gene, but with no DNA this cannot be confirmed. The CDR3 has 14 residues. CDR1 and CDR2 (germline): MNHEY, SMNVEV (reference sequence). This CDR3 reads CASSLSGQVLEQYF.

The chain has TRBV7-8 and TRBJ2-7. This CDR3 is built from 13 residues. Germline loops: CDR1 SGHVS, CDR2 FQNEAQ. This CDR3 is CASSLGRTYEQYF.